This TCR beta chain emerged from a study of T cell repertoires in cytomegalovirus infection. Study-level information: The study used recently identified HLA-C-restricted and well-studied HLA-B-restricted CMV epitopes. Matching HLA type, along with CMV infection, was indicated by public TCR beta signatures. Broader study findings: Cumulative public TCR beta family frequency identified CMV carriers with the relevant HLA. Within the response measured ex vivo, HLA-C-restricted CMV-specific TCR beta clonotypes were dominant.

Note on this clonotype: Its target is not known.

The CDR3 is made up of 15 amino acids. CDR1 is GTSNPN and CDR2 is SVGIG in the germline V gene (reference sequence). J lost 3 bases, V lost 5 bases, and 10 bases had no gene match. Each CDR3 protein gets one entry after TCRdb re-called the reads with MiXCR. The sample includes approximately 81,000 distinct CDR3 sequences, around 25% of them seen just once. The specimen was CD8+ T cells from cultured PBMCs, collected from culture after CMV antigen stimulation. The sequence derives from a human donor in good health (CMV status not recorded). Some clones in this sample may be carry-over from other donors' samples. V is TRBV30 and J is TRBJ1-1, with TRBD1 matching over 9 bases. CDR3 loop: CAWVGSGTGHTEAFF. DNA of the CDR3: TGTGCCTGGGTCGGGTCCGGGACAGGGCACACTGAAGCTTTCTTT.